The 9 T cell receptor beta chains presented below share a single source sample, sequenced in a study of shared clonotypes between healthy human individuals. Only in-frame clones appear in the TCRdb table, and some are missing; sequencing was by immunoSEQ multiplex PCR. The repertoire holds 760,000 or so clones, with approximately 97% as singletons. The naive CD8 subset, CD45RO-negative cells positively selected for CCR7, excluded terminally differentiated effector memory CD45RA+ cells. The source material was naive CD8+ T cells sorted from blood. Receptors were obtained from a man aged 25 to 45 in good health.

The gene calls are TRBV7-6 and TRBJ2-1; 8 bases match TRBD2. The CDR3 runs to 17 residues. V lost 5 bases to trimming and J lost 1 base; unmatched junction nucleotides: 10. Germline lookup yields CDR1 SGHVS and CDR2 FNYEAQ. CDR3 sequence: CASSPLELAGSYNEQFF. The CDR3 coding sequence is TGTGCCAGCAGCCCTCTAGAGCTAGCGGGTTCCTACAATGAGCAGTTCTTC.

This sequence joins TRBV7-3 and TRBJ1-1; D ambiguous. The CDR3 loop spans 14 amino acids. V was trimmed by 5 bases and J by 3 bases, leaving 13 bases between them. Germline V CDR1 and CDR2: SGHTA, FQGTGA. The CDR3 here is CASSIDSGDTEAFF. The CDR3 DNA sequence: TGTGCCAGCAGCATCGATTCCGGGGACACTGAAGCTTTCTTT.

The rearrangement uses TRBV2 and TRBJ2-1; perhaps D is TRBD1 or TRBD2 (5 bases each). This CDR3 contains 11 residues. The germline V gene has CDR1 SNHLY and CDR2 FYNNEI. V shed 4 bases and J shed 9 bases, with 7 bases lying between them. The CDR3 coding sequence is TGTGCCAGCAGTGGGGGACCTGAGCAGTTCTTC. Encoded protein: CASSGGPEQFF.

As concerns this clone: The sample contains more than one DNA sequence encoding this CDR3. V usage is TRBV11-3 and J usage is TRBJ2-1; D gene ambiguous. V lost 1 base and J 3 bases, leaving 4 bases between the germline ends. CDR1 SGHNT and CDR2 YENEEA come from the germline V gene. This CDR3 spans 13 amino acids. Here the CDR3 reads CASSLVNYNEQFF. CDR3 nucleotides: TGTGCCAGCAGCTTAGTTAACTACAATGAGCAGTTCTTC.

This clone appeared a single time. The V call is TRBV27, the J call TRBJ2-7; 10 bases map to TRBD2. This CDR3 is built from 15 residues. From germline, CDR1 is MNHEY and CDR2 SMNVEV (reference sequence). Trimming removed 5 bases from V and 2 bases from J; junction bases left unmatched: 6. The CDR3 protein is CASSPRTSGTYEQYF. Written as DNA, the CDR3 is TGTGCCAGCAGTCCCAGGACTAGCGGAACCTACGAGCAGTACTTC.

The genes are TRBV28 and TRBJ2-1; TRBD2 agrees at 7 bases. From germline, CDR1 is MDHEN and CDR2 SYDVKM. V lost 3 bases and J lost 5; bases outside the gene matches: 7. The CDR3 is 15 amino acids. The DNA for the CDR3 is TGTGCCAGCAGTTTGTGGCGGGAGTGGGACAATGAGCAGTTCTTC. Its protein is CASSLWREWDNEQFF.

The chain employs TRBV27 and TRBJ2-7; 11 bases are a match to TRBD2. Trimming cost V 2 bases and J 3 bases; bases outside gene matches: 3. The CDR3 is 15 residues long. The germline CDR1 and CDR2 sequences are MNHEY and SMNVEV (reference sequence). The CDR3 loop is CASSLVLAGGYEQYF. As DNA, the CDR3 is TGTGCCAGCAGTTTAGTTCTAGCGGGGGGCTACGAGCAGTACTTC.

The J gene is TRBJ1-5, the V gene TRBV27; the D is unclear. Germline V gene lookup returns CDR1 MNHEY and CDR2 SMNVEV (reference sequence). CDR3 size: 15 residues. The ends were cut back, 2 bases at V and 0 bases at J, with 8 bases in the middle. Here the CDR3 DNA reads TGTGCCAGCAGTTTAATGACGGGTAGCAATCAGCCCCAGCATTTT. The encoded protein is CASSLMTGSNQPQHF.

The chain has TRBV27 and TRBJ2-2, with D unclear. CDR1 and CDR2 from the germline V gene are MNHEY and SMNVEV (reference sequence). Trimming left V 5 bases short and J 5 bases short, with 6 bases between. This CDR3 spans 12 amino acids. In DNA, the CDR3 is TGTGCCAGCAGTCCCGCGACCGGGGAGCTGTTTTTT. Translation: CASSPATGELFF.